This T cell receptor beta chain was identified in a study of T-cell memory formation after mild COVID-19. Notes on the study in general: While clones contracting from day 15 to 85 were balanced between CD4 and CD8, later expanders leaned CD4+.

Worth noting for this clonotype: The antigen is not known.

This CDR3 has 13 amino acids. V lost 0 bases, J lost 4 bases, and 6 bases lay in between. Per the germline V gene, CDR1 is LGHNA and CDR2 is YSLEER. TCRdb reprocessed the 5' RACE reads via MiXCR and lists one record per CDR3 protein. Among 250,000 to 350,000 distinct CDR3 sequences listed, about 16% were seen once. This chain links TRBV4-3 with TRBJ1-1; D is unclear. The clonotype was recovered from a man younger than 35 who had mild COVID-19 (a few samples of this study predate the infection). Cell type and time point are not known. Material for sequencing was PBMCs or a T cell subset sorted from them (not recorded which). Here the CDR3 reads CASSQDMATEAFF. In DNA form, the CDR3 reads TGCGCCAGCAGCCAAGATATGGCCACTGAAGCTTTCTTT.